Listed here are 11 T cell receptor beta chains from one sample, sequenced in a study of shared clonotypes between healthy human individuals. Method: immunoSEQ multiplex PCR; TCRdb's copy keeps in-frame clones and lacks some. In the table there are hundreds of thousands of clones, approximately 96% of which are singletons. Naive CD8 cells, CD45RO-negative and positively selected for CCR7, excluded terminally differentiated effector memory CD45RA+ cells. Sequencing was carried out using naive CD8+ T cells sorted from blood. The receptor set was obtained from a young woman in good health.

V usage is TRBV19 and J usage is TRBJ1-1, with D possibly TRBD1 on 5 matching bases. V lost 1 base and J lost 3, with 12 bases in between. CDR3 size: 15 residues. From germline, CDR1 is LNHDA and CDR2 SQIVND (reference sequence). CDR3 coding DNA: TGTGCCAGTAGTATAGGACGCGGCAGGGACACTGAAGCTTTCTTT. Translated, it gives CASSIGRGRDTEAFF.

V and J are TRBV7-9 and TRBJ2-5, with 8 bases that match TRBD2. The V gene's germline CDR1 is SEHNR and CDR2 FQNEAQ (reference sequence). The CDR3 covers 15 residues. V was clipped by 2 bases and J by 5 bases; unmatched bases: 7. The CDR3 reads CASSLRREVVETQYF. CDR3 DNA sequence: TGTGCCAGCAGCTTAAGGCGGGAGGTTGTGGAGACCCAGTACTTC. Complete variable domain (other parts from reference TRBV7-9 and TRBJ2-5): DTGVSQNPRHKITKRGQNVTFRCDPISEHNRLYWYRQTLGQGPEFLTYFQNEAQLEKSRLLSDRFSAERPKGSFSTLEIQRTEQGDSAMYLCASSLRREVVETQYFGPGTRLLVL.

The chain is built from TRBV27 and TRBJ2-7; weak D call: TRBD2 (7 bases). V dropped 5 bases and J dropped 4 bases, with 24 bases sitting between them. This CDR3 has 17 residues. From germline, CDR1 is MNHEY and CDR2 SMNVEV (reference sequence). For the CDR3, the DNA is TGTGCCAGCAGTCCCTCCCCTTGGGAGGGGGGCTCGTACGAGCAGTACTTC. Protein sequence: CASSPSPWEGGSYEQYF.

The chain links TRBV28 to TRBJ2-7; 10 bases agree with TRBD1. J lost 3 bases, V lost 7 bases, and 9 bases had no gene match. Per the germline V gene, CDR1 is MDHEN and CDR2 is SYDVKM. The length of the CDR3 is 15 residues. The CDR3 is CASNTPGQGFYEQYF. The DNA of the CDR3 is TGTGCCAGCAACACTCCGGGACAGGGGTTCTACGAGCAGTACTTC. Filled out from reference TRBV28 and TRBJ2-7, the complete variable domain reads DVKVTQSSRYLVKRTGEKVFLECVQDMDHENMFWYRQDPGLGLRLIYFSYDVKMKEKGDIPEGYSVSREKKERFSLILESASTNQTSMYLCASNTPGQGFYEQYFGPGTRLTVT.

This clone appeared once. V and J are TRBV18 and TRBJ1-5, with D perhaps TRBD1 (5 bases). The CDR3 covers 15 residues. The V gene lost 2 bases and the J gene lost 0 bases, with 8 bases spanning the gap. CDR1 is KGHSH and CDR2 is LQKENI in the germline V gene. CDR3: CASSPGTDSNQPQHF. In DNA, the CDR3 is TGTGCCAGCTCACCAGGGACGGATAGCAATCAGCCCCAGCATTTT.

Notes on this clone: The junction departs from germline at one end; a sequencing error may be responsible. The chain uses TRBV2 and TRBJ2-2; weak D call: TRBD2 (5 bases). The germline gives CDR1 SNHLY, CDR2 FYNNEI. This CDR3 is built from 14 residues. The CDR3 sequence is CASDPSNTGELLVF. The CDR3 DNA follows: TGTGCCAGCGACCCATCGAACACCGGGGAGCTGTTGGTTTTT.

The chain recombines TRBV11-3 with TRBJ2-3; the match to TRBD2 covers 12 bases. Trimming at V came to 7 bases and at J to 5 bases, leaving 16 bases not matched to a gene. In germline, CDR1 is SGHNT, CDR2 YENEEA. This CDR3 comprises 18 residues. The CDR3 spells CASKLIKTSGRPRDTQYF. The CDR3 nucleotides read TGTGCCAGCAAGTTGATTAAGACTAGCGGGAGACCAAGAGATACGCAGTATTTT.

The chain combines TRBV6-1 with TRBJ2-1; D may match TRBD1 or TRBD2 (5 bases each). Germline V gene sequence: CDR1 MNHNS, CDR2 SASEGT. V was pared by 4 bases and J by 0 bases, with 25 bases between. CDR3 length: 20 amino acids. DNA of the CDR3: TGTGCCAGCAGTGCTGCAGTATTGGGGGAACTTGAACGCTCCTACAATGAGCAGTTCTTC. It codes for CASSAAVLGELERSYNEQFF.

V usage is TRBV5-8 and J usage is TRBJ2-1; 8 bases map to TRBD2. Looked up from germline, CDR1 is SGHTS and CDR2 is YDEGEE. Losses at the gene ends were 3 bases for V and 10 bases for J; bases not matched to a gene: 18. CDR3 length: 17 amino acids. The CDR3, as DNA: TGTGCCAGCAGCTCCGGAGTAGGGACTAGTCAGCTGGAGGAGCAGTTCTTC. This sequence encodes CASSSGVGTSQLEEQFF.

The genes are TRBV27 and TRBJ2-5; perhaps D is TRBD1 or TRBD2 (5 bases each). Germline assignment: CDR1 MNHEY and CDR2 SMNVEV (reference sequence). V gave up 5 bases and J gave up 2 bases, with 18 bases separating them. This CDR3 is 16 amino acids long. The CDR3 spells CASSLHGTYLQETQYF. CDR3 sequence (DNA): TGTGCCAGCAGTCTACACGGGACGTACCTTCAAGAGACCCAGTACTTC.

The chain joins TRBV21-1 to TRBJ1-1; TRBD1 is the table's D call and was not checked against the DNA. TRBV21-1 is a known pseudogene. The CDR3 runs 14 residues. For the CDR3, the DNA is TGTGCCAGCAGCAAAGCGGGACAGTTAAATGAAGCTTTCTTT. It codes for CASSKAGQLNEAFF.